This T cell receptor (beta chain) was sequenced for a study of beta chain features in type 1 diabetes. Populations obtained by sorting all exceeded 95% purity. CDR1 is LNHNV and CDR2 is YYDKDF in the germline V gene (reference sequence). With 5 bases removed from V and 2 bases from J, the gap between germline ends came to 19 bases. The CDR3 contains 16 residues. This clone was counted a few times. Isolated RNA was reverse transcribed in full, so expressed TCRB transcripts were sequenced. Only in-frame clones appear in the TCRdb table, and some are missing; sequencing was by immunoSEQ multiplex PCR. The sample includes about 400,000 clones, roughly an eighth of them seen just once.

The source material was naive CD4+ T cells from blood. The V and J genes are TRBV15 and TRBJ2-7, with D perhaps TRBD1 or TRBD2 (5 bases each). The sequence was obtained from a man between 18 and 35 years old in good health. The CDR3 sequence: CATSRGINRQTYEQYF. DNA for the CDR3: TGTGCCACCAGCCGAGGGATCAATCGACAGACCTACGAGCAGTACTTC. Full variable domain (rest looked up from reference TRBV15 and TRBJ2-7): DAMVIQNPRYQVTQFGKPVTLSCSQTLNHNVMYWYQQKSSQAPKLLFHYYDKDFNNEADTPDNFQSRRPNTSFCFLDIRSPGLGDTAMYLCATSRGINRQTYEQYFGPGTRLTVT.